This T cell receptor beta chain was identified in a study of blood T cell repertoires in COVID-19. Study-wide context: Both acute and convalescent COVID-19 samples were obtained from the United States, Italy and Spain.

V was pared by 7 bases and J by 3 bases, with 7 bases of the junction left unmatched. The germline V gene has CDR1 SGHDT and CDR2 YYEEEE. CDR3 length: 13 residues. Original handling: Researchers report that nucleated cell counts were estimated from reference gene primer amplification. The table came from immunoSEQ multiplex PCR; TCRdb's copy has only in-frame clones and leaves some out. V, J and clone size derive from that table, while D and trimming were established from the DNA sequence. The sample has approximately 220,000 clones, 85% to 90% seen once. Participants spanned ages about 18 to 100 years and resided in roughly 22 US areas. Cohorts were assigned according to the clinical history that participants reported.

The clonotype was recovered from a woman in her late teens or twenties in a cohort exposed to, infected with or recovered from COVID-19 (not recorded which). Material for sequencing was PBMCs or T cells enriched from blood (not recorded which). The rearrangement links TRBV5-6 to TRBJ2-7; 7 positions agree with TRBD1. The CDR3 region has the DNA TGTGCCAGCGGGTGGGCAGGGGGCTACGAGCAGTACTTC. This gives the protein CASGWAGGYEQYF. Combining the CDR3 with reference TRBV5-6 and TRBJ2-7 gives the whole variable domain DAGVTQSPTHLIKTRGQQVTLRCSPKSGHDTVSWYQQALGQGPQFIFQYYEEEERQRGNFPDRFSGHQFPNYSSELNVNALLLGDSALYLCASGWAGGYEQYFGPGTRLTVT.